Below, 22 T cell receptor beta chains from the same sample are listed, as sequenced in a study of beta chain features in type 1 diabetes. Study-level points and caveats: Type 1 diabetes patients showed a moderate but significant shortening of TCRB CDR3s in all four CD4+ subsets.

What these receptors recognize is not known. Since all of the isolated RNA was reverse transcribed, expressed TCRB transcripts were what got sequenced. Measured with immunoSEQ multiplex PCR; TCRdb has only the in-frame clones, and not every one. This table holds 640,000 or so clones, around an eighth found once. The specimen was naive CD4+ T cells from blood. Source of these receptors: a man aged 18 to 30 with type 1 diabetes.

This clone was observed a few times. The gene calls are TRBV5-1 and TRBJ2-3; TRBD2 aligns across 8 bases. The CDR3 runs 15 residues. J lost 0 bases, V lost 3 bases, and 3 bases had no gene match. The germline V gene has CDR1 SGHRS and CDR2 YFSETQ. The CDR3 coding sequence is TGCGCCAGCAGCTCTGAGCGGGGGAGCACAGATACGCAGTATTTT. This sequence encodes CASSSERGSTDTQYF.

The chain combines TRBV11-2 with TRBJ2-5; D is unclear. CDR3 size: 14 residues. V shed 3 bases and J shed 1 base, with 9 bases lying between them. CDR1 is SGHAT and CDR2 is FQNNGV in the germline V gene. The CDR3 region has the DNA TGTGCCAGCAGCTTCCGGGTTATCCAAGAGACCCAGTACTTC. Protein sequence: CASSFRVIQETQYF. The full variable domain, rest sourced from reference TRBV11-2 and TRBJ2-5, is EAGVAQSPRYKIIEKRQSVAFWCNPISGHATLYWYQQILGQGPKLLIQFQNNGVVDDSQLPKDRFSAERLKGVDSTLKIQPAKLEDSAVYLCASSFRVIQETQYFGPGTRLLVL.

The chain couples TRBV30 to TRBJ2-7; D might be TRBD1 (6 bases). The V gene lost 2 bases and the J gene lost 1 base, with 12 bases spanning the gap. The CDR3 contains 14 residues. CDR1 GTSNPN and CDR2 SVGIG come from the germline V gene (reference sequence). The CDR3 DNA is TGTGCCTGGAGTCAACTTAGGGGGTCCTACGAGCAGTACTTC. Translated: CAWSQLRGSYEQYF.

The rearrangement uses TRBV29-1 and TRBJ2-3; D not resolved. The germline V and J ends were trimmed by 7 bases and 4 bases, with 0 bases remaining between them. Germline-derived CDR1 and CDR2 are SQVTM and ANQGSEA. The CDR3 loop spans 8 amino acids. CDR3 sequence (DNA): TGCAGCGCAGATACGCAGTATTTT. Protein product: CSADTQYF.

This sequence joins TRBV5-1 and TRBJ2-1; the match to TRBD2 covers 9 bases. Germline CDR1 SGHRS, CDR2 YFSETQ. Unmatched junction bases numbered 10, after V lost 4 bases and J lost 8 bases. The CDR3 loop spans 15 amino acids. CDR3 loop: CASSPLERGVYEQFF. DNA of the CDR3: TGCGCCAGCAGCCCGTTGGAGCGGGGGGTTTATGAGCAGTTCTTC.

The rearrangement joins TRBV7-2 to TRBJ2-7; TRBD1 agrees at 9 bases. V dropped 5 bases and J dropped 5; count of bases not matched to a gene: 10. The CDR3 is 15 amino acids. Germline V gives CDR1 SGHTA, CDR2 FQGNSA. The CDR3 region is CASSAYLTGGDEQYF. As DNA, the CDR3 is TGTGCCAGCAGCGCGTACCTGACAGGGGGTGACGAGCAGTACTTC.

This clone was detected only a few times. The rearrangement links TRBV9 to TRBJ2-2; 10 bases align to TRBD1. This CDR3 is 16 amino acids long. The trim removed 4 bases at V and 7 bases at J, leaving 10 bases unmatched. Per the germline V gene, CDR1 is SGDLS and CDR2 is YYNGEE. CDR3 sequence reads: CASSPRLDRGGGELFF. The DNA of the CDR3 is TGTGCCAGCAGCCCCCGACTGGACAGGGGGGGCGGGGAGCTGTTTTTT.

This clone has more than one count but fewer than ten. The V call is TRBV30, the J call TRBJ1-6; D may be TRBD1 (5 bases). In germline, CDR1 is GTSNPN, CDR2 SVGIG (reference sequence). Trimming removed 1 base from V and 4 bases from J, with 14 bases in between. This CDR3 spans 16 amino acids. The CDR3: CAWSGDRGEYNSPLHF. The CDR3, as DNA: TGTGCCTGGAGTGGGGATAGGGGCGAATATAATTCACCCCTCCACTTT.

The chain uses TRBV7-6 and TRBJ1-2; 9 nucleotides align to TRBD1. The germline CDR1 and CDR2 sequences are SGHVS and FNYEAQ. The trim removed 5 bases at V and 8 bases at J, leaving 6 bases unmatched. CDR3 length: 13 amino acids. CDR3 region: CASSKGTGLGYTF. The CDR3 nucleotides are TGTGCCAGCAGCAAAGGGACAGGGTTAGGCTACACCTTC.

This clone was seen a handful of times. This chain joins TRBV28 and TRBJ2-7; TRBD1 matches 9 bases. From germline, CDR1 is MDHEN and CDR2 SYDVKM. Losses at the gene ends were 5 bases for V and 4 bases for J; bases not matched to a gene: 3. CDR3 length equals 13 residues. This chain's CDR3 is CASSTGGLYEQYF. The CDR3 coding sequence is TGTGCCAGCAGTACAGGGGGCTTATACGAGCAGTACTTC.

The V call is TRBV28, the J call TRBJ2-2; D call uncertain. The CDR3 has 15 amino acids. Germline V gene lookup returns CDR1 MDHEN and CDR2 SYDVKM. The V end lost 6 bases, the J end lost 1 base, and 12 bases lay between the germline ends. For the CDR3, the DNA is TGTGCCAGCAGCATCCCCCCAGTGAACACCGGGGAGCTGTTTTTT. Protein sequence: CASSIPPVNTGELFF.

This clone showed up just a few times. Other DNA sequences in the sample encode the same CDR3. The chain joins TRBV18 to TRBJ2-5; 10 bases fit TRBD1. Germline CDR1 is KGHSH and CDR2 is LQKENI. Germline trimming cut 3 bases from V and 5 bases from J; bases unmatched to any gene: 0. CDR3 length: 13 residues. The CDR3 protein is CASSPGQGETQYF. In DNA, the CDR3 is TGTGCCAGCTCACCGGGACAGGGGGAGACCCAGTACTTC.

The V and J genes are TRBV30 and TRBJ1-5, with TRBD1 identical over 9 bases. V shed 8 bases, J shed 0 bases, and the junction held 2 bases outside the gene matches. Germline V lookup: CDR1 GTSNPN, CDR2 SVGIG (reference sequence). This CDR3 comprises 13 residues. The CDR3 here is CATGGYSNQPQHF. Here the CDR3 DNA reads TGTGCCACAGGGGGCTATAGCAATCAGCCCCAGCATTTT.

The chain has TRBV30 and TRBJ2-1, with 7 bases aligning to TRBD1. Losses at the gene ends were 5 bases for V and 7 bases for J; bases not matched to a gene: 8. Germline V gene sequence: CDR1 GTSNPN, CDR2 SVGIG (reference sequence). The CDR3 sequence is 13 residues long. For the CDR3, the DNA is TGTGCCTGGGCAGGGGGTGTCTTGAATGAGCAGTTCTTC. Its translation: CAWAGGVLNEQFF.

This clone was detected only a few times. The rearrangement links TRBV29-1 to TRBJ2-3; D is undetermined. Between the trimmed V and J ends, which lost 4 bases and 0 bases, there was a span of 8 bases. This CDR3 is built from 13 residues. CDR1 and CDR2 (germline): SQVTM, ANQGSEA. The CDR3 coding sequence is TGCAGCGTTGGACGCGGTAGCACAGATACGCAGTATTTT. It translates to CSVGRGSTDTQYF.

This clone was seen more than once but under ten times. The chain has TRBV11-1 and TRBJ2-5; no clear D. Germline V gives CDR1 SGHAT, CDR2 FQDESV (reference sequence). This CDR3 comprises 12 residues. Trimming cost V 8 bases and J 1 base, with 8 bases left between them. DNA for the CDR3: TGTGCCAGCGGGCTAGGCCAAGAGACCCAGTACTTC. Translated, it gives CASGLGQETQYF.

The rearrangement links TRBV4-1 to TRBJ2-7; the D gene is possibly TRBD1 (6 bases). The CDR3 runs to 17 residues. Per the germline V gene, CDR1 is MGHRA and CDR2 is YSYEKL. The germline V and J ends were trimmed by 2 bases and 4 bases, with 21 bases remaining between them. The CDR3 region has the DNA TGCGCCAGCAGCCAAAACGGTGCCAGGGGATTTCGGTACGAGCAGTACTTC. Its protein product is CASSQNGARGFRYEQYF.

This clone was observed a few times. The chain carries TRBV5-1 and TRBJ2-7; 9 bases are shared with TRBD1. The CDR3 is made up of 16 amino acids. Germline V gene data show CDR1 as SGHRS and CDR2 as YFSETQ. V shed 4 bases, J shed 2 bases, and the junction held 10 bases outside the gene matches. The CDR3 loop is CASSNSRDRVTYEQYF. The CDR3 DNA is TGCGCCAGCAGCAATAGCCGGGACAGGGTAACCTACGAGCAGTACTTC.

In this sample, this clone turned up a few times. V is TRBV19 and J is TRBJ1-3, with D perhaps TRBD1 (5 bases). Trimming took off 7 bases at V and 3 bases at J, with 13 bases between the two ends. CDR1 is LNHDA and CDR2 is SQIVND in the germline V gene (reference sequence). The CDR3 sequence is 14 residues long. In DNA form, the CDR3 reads TGTGCCAGTAAAGACAGAAGACATGGAAACACCATATATTTT. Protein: CASKDRRHGNTIYF.

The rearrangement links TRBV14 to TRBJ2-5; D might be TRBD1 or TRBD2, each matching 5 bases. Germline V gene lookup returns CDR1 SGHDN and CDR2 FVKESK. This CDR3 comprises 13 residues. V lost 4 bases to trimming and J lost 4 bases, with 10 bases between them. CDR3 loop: CASSLPGRETQYF. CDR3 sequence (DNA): TGTGCCAGCAGCCTCCCAGGGAGAGAGACCCAGTACTTC.

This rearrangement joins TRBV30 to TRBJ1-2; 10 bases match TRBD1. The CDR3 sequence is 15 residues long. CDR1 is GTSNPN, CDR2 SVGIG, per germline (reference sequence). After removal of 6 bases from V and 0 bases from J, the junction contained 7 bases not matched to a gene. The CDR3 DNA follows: TGTGCCTGTGGGACAGGGGACCAAGCTAACTATGGCTACACCTTC. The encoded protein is CACGTGDQANYGYTF. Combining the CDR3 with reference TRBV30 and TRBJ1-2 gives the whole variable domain SQTIHQWPATLVQPVGSPLSLECTVEGTSNPNLYWYRQAAGRGLQLLFYSVGIGQISSEVPQNLSASRPQDRQFILSSKKLLLSDSGFYLCACGTGDQANYGYTFGSGTRLTVV.

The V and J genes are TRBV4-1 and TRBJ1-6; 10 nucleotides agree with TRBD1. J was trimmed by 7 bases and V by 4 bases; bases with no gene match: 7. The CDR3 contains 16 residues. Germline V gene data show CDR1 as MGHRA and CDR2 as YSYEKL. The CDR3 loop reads CASSLPQTGGNSPLHF. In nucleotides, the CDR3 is TGCGCCAGCAGCCTCCCCCAGACAGGGGGCAATTCACCCCTCCACTTT.